This T cell receptor (beta chain) is drawn from a study of post-analysis software for immune sequencing data. Study information: The disease courses covered relapsing-remitting, secondary progressive and progressive-relapsing multiple sclerosis.

Built from TCR beta cDNA, the libraries had unique molecular identifiers in them. Each CDR3 protein is one row after TCRdb ran MiXCR on the PCR reads. The sample lists approximately 660,000 distinct CDR3 sequences, approximately 59% occurring once. Sequenced input: blood. The sequence came from a girl aged 2 to 10 with multiple sclerosis.

CDR3 residues: CSARHESETQYF. The CDR3 coding sequence is TGCAGTGCTAGACACGAGTCAGAGACCCAGTACTTC. The chain recombines TRBV20-1 with TRBJ2-7; no reliable D call. The end of the DNA fits TRBJ2-5 better, so the J call may be wrong. CDR3 length: 12 residues. CDR1 and CDR2 from the germline V gene are DFQATT and SNEGSKA (reference sequence).